These 8 T cell receptor beta chains were sequenced from one sample in a study of blood T cells in healthy people across ages. A second PCR of about 6 to 11 cycles used a sample-barcoded 5' primer and a J-beta primer mix. A single record per CDR3 protein comes from TCRdb applying MiXCR to the 5' RACE reads. Of 600,000 or so distinct CDR3 sequences listed, around a fifth are singletons. The specimen sequenced was blood. The receptor source for this set is a man in his 70s in good health.

The CDR3: CASRGGNPGNEQFF. CDR3 nucleotides: TGTGCCAGCAGAGGTGGGAACCCAGGGAATGAGCAGTTCTTC. The J gene is TRBJ2-1, the V gene TRBV7-2; D possibly corresponds to TRBD1 (5 bases). With 6 bases removed from V and 7 bases from J, the gap between germline ends came to 16 bases. Germline values: CDR1 SGHTA, CDR2 FQGNSA. This CDR3 comprises 14 residues.

This clonotype was recorded a few times. The V and J genes are TRBV12-5 and TRBJ2-1; 9 bases are shared with TRBD1. The CDR3 has 17 residues. Germline V gives CDR1 LGHNT, CDR2 FRNRAP. The V gene end was trimmed by 0 bases and the J gene end by 5 bases; junction bases not matched to a gene: 8. The CDR3 region is CASGLVIWDRDDNEQFF. The CDR3 DNA reads TGTGCTAGTGGTTTGGTAATTTGGGACAGGGATGACAATGAGCAGTTCTTC.

This clonotype appeared many times. The chain combines TRBV27 with TRBJ1-4, with TRBD1 as a possible D gene (5 bases). The germline V and J ends were trimmed by 6 bases and 6 bases, with 17 bases remaining between them. There are 15 residues in the CDR3. CDR1 is MNHEY, CDR2 SMNVEV, per germline (reference sequence). This CDR3 reads CASRRGGAMYEKLFF. CDR3 sequence (DNA): TGTGCCAGCAGACGTGGAGGGGCTATGTATGAAAAACTGTTTTTT.

The rearrangement joins TRBV18 to TRBJ1-1; 9 bases match TRBD1. The CDR3 extends over 16 amino acids. Germline V lookup: CDR1 KGHSH, CDR2 LQKENI. The V gene end was trimmed by 1 base and the J gene end by 7 bases; junction bases not matched to a gene: 10. CDR3 residues: CASSPRGTGGWIEAFF. The CDR3 nucleotides read TGTGCCAGCTCACCACGCGGAACAGGGGGCTGGATTGAAGCTTTCTTT.

V gene TRBV4-1 combines with J gene TRBJ1-1; a possible D gene is TRBD1 (6 bases). This CDR3 is 15 amino acids long. Germline V gene data show CDR1 as MGHRA and CDR2 as YSYEKL. Trimming took off 2 bases at V and 4 bases at J, with 14 bases between the two ends. DNA of the CDR3: TGCGCCAGCAGCCAAAGCGGGCAGGGGAGCACTGAAGCTTTCTTT. It yields the protein CASSQSGQGSTEAFF.

V usage is TRBV5-6 and J usage is TRBJ2-1; unclear D gene. Trimming pared 4 bases from V and 9 bases from J, leaving 8 bases between. CDR3 length: 11 amino acids. The germline CDR1 and CDR2 sequences are SGHDT and YYEEEE. CDR3 DNA: TGTGCCAGCAGCGGATTTAGTGAGCAGTTCTTC. Translated: CASSGFSEQFF.

This clonotype was recorded once. The chain joins TRBV25-1 to TRBJ2-5; 10 nucleotides line up with TRBD1. V gave up 3 bases and J gave up 5 bases; unmatched junction bases: 9. Germline values: CDR1 MGHDK, CDR2 SYGVNS. This CDR3 is 16 amino acids long. CDR3 nucleotide sequence: TGTGCCAGCAGTGACGCCATGACAGGGGGCCGGGAGACCCAGTACTTC. It yields the protein CASSDAMTGGRETQYF.

V and J are TRBV9 and TRBJ2-2, with D possibly matching TRBD1 (6 bases). In germline, CDR1 is SGDLS, CDR2 YYNGEE. Trimming stripped 0 bases from V and 5 bases from J, with 17 bases between. This CDR3 is built from 17 residues. This CDR3 reads CASSVGSQGIGTGELFF. In nucleotides, the CDR3 is TGTGCCAGCAGCGTAGGCTCCCAGGGGATAGGGACCGGGGAGCTGTTTTTT.